What follows are 31 T cell receptor beta chains derived from one specimen sequenced in a study of shared clonotypes between healthy human individuals. Data came from immunoSEQ multiplex PCR; TCRdb stores just in-frame clones and leaves some out. The data contain some 2.1 million clones, just under 95% of them singletons. Terminally differentiated effector memory CD45RA+ cells were left out of the naive CD8 fraction, which was CD45RO-negative and positively selected for CCR7. Sequenced sample: naive CD8+ T cells sorted from blood. The receptors come from a young man in good health.

The chain has TRBV28 and TRBJ2-5; TRBD1 might be the D (5 bases). The CDR3 totals 17 residues. Trimming stripped 4 bases from V and 3 bases from J, with 21 bases between. Germline lookup yields CDR1 MDHEN and CDR2 SYDVKM. The CDR3 sequence is CASSSPTTAAPEETQYF. The CDR3 DNA reads TGTGCCAGCAGTTCCCCCACGACAGCTGCTCCTGAAGAGACCCAGTACTTC.

In the case of this clone: The conserved phenylalanine or tryptophan is not found at the CDR3 terminus, so this likely reflects a read error. Because the CDR3's place on the DNA is in doubt, the DNA is left out and the CDR3 is given as listed by TCRdb. This chain links TRBV5-6 with TRBJ2-7; TRBD2 reflects the table's D call only, with no check against the DNA. The germline gives CDR1 SGHDT, CDR2 YYEEEE. The CDR3 has 12 residues if both end residues are counted. The CDR3 region is CASSLAGLAGVL.

The V call is TRBV6-5, the J call TRBJ2-5; unclear D gene. CDR3 length equals 14 residues. The V and J ends lost 8 bases and 4 bases respectively, with 17 bases between them. Germline V gene lookup returns CDR1 MNHEY and CDR2 SVGAGI. CDR3 sequence (DNA): TGTGCCAGCGCCCCTGGTAGTTGGCTAGAGACCCAGTACTTC. This translates into CASAPGSWLETQYF.

V gene TRBV25-1 combines with J gene TRBJ2-3; D not certain. The V gene lost 3 bases and the J gene lost 6 bases, with 19 bases spanning the gap. The CDR3 is 16 residues long. The V gene's germline CDR1 is MGHDK and CDR2 SYGVNS. In nucleotides, the CDR3 is TGTGCCAGCAGTGATAATCCGGGCCCGACCGGGGATACGCAGTATTTT. Its translation is CASSDNPGPTGDTQYF.

The CDR3 sequence: CAWSLRTGGEFPEAFF. The DNA of the CDR3 is TGTGCCTGGAGCCTTAGGACAGGGGGCGAATTCCCTGAAGCTTTCTTT. The V call is TRBV30, the J call TRBJ1-1; TRBD1 matches at 11 bases. This CDR3 region has 16 residues. From germline, CDR1 is GTSNPN and CDR2 SVGIG (reference sequence). After removal of 3 bases from V and 6 bases from J, the junction contained 12 bases not matched to a gene.

This clone was observed once. This chain joins TRBV4-1 and TRBJ2-1, with 9 bases fitting TRBD1. Germline values: CDR1 MGHRA, CDR2 YSYEKL. With 1 base clipped from V and 8 bases from J, the junction kept 6 bases outside the gene matches. CDR3 length equals 15 residues. The CDR3 spells CASSQVAWTGDEQFF. For the CDR3, the DNA is TGCGCCAGCAGCCAAGTAGCCTGGACAGGGGATGAGCAGTTCTTC.

V and J are TRBV5-1 and TRBJ1-3, with no clear D. V lost 0 bases and J lost 2, with 18 bases in between. Germline CDR1 is SGHRS and CDR2 is YFSETQ. CDR3 length equals 18 residues. Here the CDR3 reads CASSLEDEPRSAGNTIYF. In DNA form, the CDR3 reads TGCGCCAGCAGCTTGGAAGATGAGCCACGGTCAGCTGGAAACACCATATATTTT.

J is TRBJ1-2 and V is TRBV28; 7 bases match TRBD1. J was trimmed by 4 bases and V by 3 bases; bases with no gene match: 14. The CDR3 extends over 17 amino acids. Germline V gene lookup returns CDR1 MDHEN and CDR2 SYDVKM. CDR3 nucleotide sequence: TGTGCCAGCAGTTTTAGCTGGGGAGAAGACAGGGTCTATGGCTACACCTTC. Protein product: CASSFSWGEDRVYGYTF.

This chain joins TRBV5-1 and TRBJ2-1; 10 bases match TRBD2. This CDR3 contains 13 residues. Germline lookup yields CDR1 SGHRS and CDR2 YFSETQ. The V gene end was trimmed by 5 bases and the J gene end by 10 bases; junction bases not matched to a gene: 6. The CDR3 here is CASRLAGAAEQFF. DNA for the CDR3: TGCGCCAGCAGGCTAGCGGGGGCAGCGGAGCAGTTCTTC.

Turning to this clone: Additional DNA sequences in this sample encode the identical CDR3. V is TRBV4-3 and J is TRBJ2-7; TRBD1 aligns across 8 bases. Losses at the gene ends were 1 base for V and 3 bases for J; bases not matched to a gene: 5. In germline, CDR1 is LGHNA, CDR2 YSLEER. The CDR3 runs to 15 residues. The CDR3 spells CASSQVTGGGYEQYF. Written as DNA, the CDR3 is TGCGCCAGCAGCCAAGTAACAGGGGGAGGCTACGAGCAGTACTTC.

This chain connects TRBV4-1 to TRBJ2-3; 8 bases are a match to TRBD2. The CDR3 extends over 16 amino acids. Trimming cost V 1 base and J 2 bases; bases outside gene matches: 5. Germline V lookup: CDR1 MGHRA, CDR2 YSYEKL. The CDR3 protein is CASSQGIAGHTDTQYF. CDR3 coding DNA: TGCGCCAGCAGCCAAGGTATAGCGGGGCACACAGATACGCAGTATTTT.

The rearrangement links TRBV4-1 to TRBJ1-6; 8 bases are shared with TRBD1. V lost 1 base and J lost 10; bases outside the gene matches: 3. Germline V lookup: CDR1 MGHRA, CDR2 YSYEKL. The CDR3 loop spans 14 amino acids. The CDR3 loop reads CASSQGTGLSPLHF. The DNA of the CDR3 is TGCGCCAGCAGCCAAGGGACAGGGCTCTCACCCCTCCACTTT.

This clone has just a few counts. The rearrangement uses TRBV6-1 and TRBJ2-7; TRBD1 might be the D (6 bases). Germline values: CDR1 MNHNS, CDR2 SASEGT. Deletions cut 1 base from V and 3 bases from J, with 16 bases between. The CDR3 has 16 amino acids. Written as DNA, the CDR3 is TGTGCCAGCAGTGAAGATGACAGGCCAATGTTCTACGAGCAGTACTTC. Protein sequence: CASSEDDRPMFYEQYF.

V usage is TRBV4-2 and J usage is TRBJ2-2; 7 bases match TRBD1. The germline CDR1 and CDR2 sequences are LGHNA and YNFKEQ. J gave up 5 bases and V 0 bases, and 9 bases lay outside the gene matches. This CDR3 comprises 17 residues. CDR3 residues: CASSQDPQGVETGELFF. The CDR3 DNA follows: TGTGCCAGCAGCCAAGATCCCCAGGGGGTCGAGACCGGGGAGCTGTTTTTT.

The chain recombines TRBV5-4 with TRBJ2-7, with D possibly TRBD2 on 5 matching bases. The germline V gene has CDR1 SGHNT and CDR2 YYREEE (reference sequence). V was cut by 1 base and J by 6 bases, with 14 bases left in between. The CDR3 is made up of 14 amino acids. The CDR3 DNA follows: TGTGCCAGCAGCTTGTCCCTAGCAGGTGGCGAGCAGTACTTC. Its translation is CASSLSLAGGEQYF.

This clone was observed a single time. The chain links TRBV10-3 to TRBJ2-7; D could derive from TRBD1 or TRBD2 (5 bases each). CDR1 ENHRY and CDR2 SYGVKD come from the germline V gene. CDR3 size: 16 residues. Trimming removed 0 bases from V and 4 bases from J, with 16 bases in between. The CDR3 DNA reads as TGTGCCATCAGTGAGTCGGGCCGGGACGGAAAGTACGAGCAGTACTTC. This gives the protein CAISESGRDGKYEQYF.

This chain links TRBV10-2 with TRBJ1-3, with D perhaps matching TRBD1 (5 bases). This CDR3 contains 16 residues. Per the germline V gene, CDR1 is WSHSY and CDR2 is SAAADI. V dropped 3 bases and J dropped 0 bases, with 12 bases sitting between them. The CDR3 bases are TGCGCCAGCAGTGAATGGGACCCGGACTCTGGAAACACCATATATTTT. Encoded protein: CASSEWDPDSGNTIYF.

The table lists this clone with a count of one. V usage is TRBV7-6 and J usage is TRBJ2-7; D is possibly TRBD1 (6 bases). Germline CDR1 SGHVS, CDR2 FNYEAQ. Trimming took off 2 bases at V and 5 bases at J, with 13 bases between the two ends. The CDR3 extends over 14 amino acids. The DNA of the CDR3 is TGTGCCAGCAGCTTATTTGGGGGCGCGAACGAGCAGTACTTC. Encoded protein: CASSLFGGANEQYF. The full variable domain, rest sourced from reference TRBV7-6 and TRBJ2-7, is GAGVSQSPRYKVTKRGQDVALRCDPISGHVSLYWYRQALGQGPEFLTYFNYEAQQDKSGLPNDRFSAERPEGSISTLTIQRTEQRDSAMYRCASSLFGGANEQYFGPGTRLTVT.

The chain has TRBV27 and TRBJ2-7; maybe TRBD2 (7 bases). This CDR3 is built from 15 residues. Trimming cost V 3 bases and J 2 bases, with 14 bases left between them. Germline assignment: CDR1 MNHEY and CDR2 SMNVEV (reference sequence). CDR3 nucleotides: TGTGCCAGCAGTTTGGGGGGGGGCAACACCTACGAGCAGTACTTC. As protein: CASSLGGGNTYEQYF.

CDR3: CAISDYAGINTEAFF. The CDR3 DNA is TGTGCCATCAGTGACTACGCGGGTATAAACACTGAAGCTTTCTTT. This rearrangement joins TRBV10-3 to TRBJ1-1; D is ambiguous. Trimming removed 3 bases from V and 2 bases from J, with 13 bases in between. The CDR3 runs 15 residues. Germline CDR1 ENHRY, CDR2 SYGVKD.

The V call is TRBV6-1, the J call TRBJ1-5, with D hard to call. This CDR3 has 15 residues. CDR1 MNHNS and CDR2 SASEGT come from the germline V gene. Trimming took off 2 bases at V and 5 bases at J, with 13 bases between the two ends. As DNA, the CDR3 is TGTGCCAGCAGTGAATTTGGAGGTGTTGATCAGCCCCAGCATTTT. Its translation is CASSEFGGVDQPQHF.

The genes are TRBV6-1 and TRBJ2-7; 7 bases fit TRBD1. The ends lost 6 bases at V and 5 bases at J; junction bases unmatched: 10. The germline V gene has CDR1 MNHNS and CDR2 SASEGT. CDR3 length: 14 amino acids. This CDR3 is CASRGQAHPDEQYF. The CDR3 coding sequence is TGTGCCAGCAGAGGACAGGCCCATCCCGACGAGCAGTACTTC.

Concerning this clone: Other DNA sequences in the sample encode the same CDR3. The chain has TRBV5-6 and TRBJ2-7; D ambiguous. Germline-derived CDR1 and CDR2 are SGHDT and YYEEEE. V shed 0 bases and J shed 6 bases, with 10 bases lying between them. The CDR3 runs 13 residues. This chain's CDR3 is CASSLGGYGEQYF. The CDR3 DNA is TGTGCCAGCAGCTTGGGGGGTTACGGCGAGCAGTACTTC.

The rearrangement uses TRBV7-6 and TRBJ1-2; D may be TRBD1 (6 bases). Germline values: CDR1 SGHVS, CDR2 FNYEAQ. Trimming left V 5 bases short and J 6 bases short, with 13 bases between. The length of the CDR3 is 13 residues. The CDR3 is CASSRGHLNGYTF. The CDR3 bases are TGTGCCAGCAGCAGGGGACATCTTAATGGCTACACCTTC.

The J gene is TRBJ2-5, the V gene TRBV19; D may be TRBD1 or TRBD2 (5 bases each). Germline lookup yields CDR1 LNHDA and CDR2 SQIVND (reference sequence). This CDR3 region has 16 residues. V lost 4 bases and J lost 5, with 20 bases in between. CDR3 coding DNA: TGTGCCAGTAGTAATAGGGACGACGGATGGGGTGAGACCCAGTACTTC. Encoded protein: CASSNRDDGWGETQYF.

The chain uses TRBV5-6 and TRBJ2-1; the match to TRBD2 covers 8 bases. CDR1 and CDR2 (germline): SGHDT, YYEEEE. The V and J ends lost 4 bases and 3 bases, in that order; junction bases with no gene match: 9. CDR3 size: 16 residues. The DNA for the CDR3 is TGTGCCAGCAGCGCCGCCGCCCGGGAGGGCTACAATGAGCAGTTCTTC. Protein sequence: CASSAAAREGYNEQFF.

This sequence joins TRBV4-1 and TRBJ1-3; no clear D gene. The CDR3 consists of 15 residues. The germline gives CDR1 MGHRA, CDR2 YSYEKL. V lost 0 bases and J 3 bases, leaving 9 bases between the germline ends. As DNA, the CDR3 is TGCGCCAGCAGCCAAGAGGGAAGAGTTGGAAACACCATATATTTT. Translation: CASSQEGRVGNTIYF.

This clone was seen a single time. The chain links TRBV7-9 to TRBJ2-7; the D is unclear. CDR1 is SEHNR and CDR2 is FQNEAQ in the germline V gene (reference sequence). This CDR3 has 13 amino acids. Trimming removed 3 bases from V and 4 bases from J, with 10 bases in between. The CDR3: CASSLTPEYEQYF. DNA of the CDR3: TGTGCCAGCAGCTTGACCCCCGAGTACGAGCAGTACTTC.

The chain uses TRBV13 and TRBJ2-1; 8 bases are a match to TRBD2. Germline V gene data show CDR1 as PRHDT and CDR2 as FYEKMQ (reference sequence). The CDR3 has 17 amino acids. V shed 0 bases, J shed 0 bases, and the junction held 4 bases outside the gene matches. CDR3 in amino acids: CASSLGVGGASYNEQFF. The DNA of the CDR3 is TGTGCCAGCAGCTTAGGTGTCGGGGGGGCCTCCTACAATGAGCAGTTCTTC.

As for this clone: The identical CDR3 is also encoded by other nucleotide sequences in the sample. The chain has TRBV9 and TRBJ2-7; D remains ambiguous. The CDR3 covers 14 residues. Germline CDR1 reads SGDLS; CDR2 reads YYNGEE. Trimming left V 0 bases short and J 0 bases short, with 7 bases between. CDR3 region: CASSVGGSSYEQYF. The CDR3 DNA reads as TGTGCCAGCAGCGTAGGAGGCAGCTCCTACGAGCAGTACTTC.

In DNA, the CDR3 is TGTGCCAGCAGTTATAAACCCGGGTCCCTTGAAGAGACCCAGTACTTC. It is translated as CASSYKPGSLEETQYF. The chain combines TRBV6-5 with TRBJ2-5; D is uncertain. The CDR3 is made up of 16 amino acids. With 3 bases removed from V and 3 bases from J, the gap between germline ends came to 17 bases. Germline V CDR1 and CDR2: MNHEY, SVGAGI.